This entry concerns a single TCR beta chain. The source of the sample is a study of blood T cell repertoires in COVID-19. Study as a whole: T cells, B-cell-depleted T cells, or PBMCs provided the cDNA or gDNA that served as material.

As originally analysed: The assay estimated nucleated cells by amplifying reference gene primers. The repertoire was sequenced with immunoSEQ multiplex PCR; TCRdb's copy has only in-frame clones and lacks some. The V and J calls and clone size come from that table; D and trimming were worked out from the DNA. This sample has 60,000 to 75,000 clones, with approximately 88% found just once. Per the germline V gene, CDR1 is MNHEY and CDR2 is SVGEGT. CDR3 length: 16 amino acids. V dropped 6 bases and J dropped 5 bases, with 22 bases sitting between them. This receptor was obtained from a human donor in a cohort sampled during active COVID-19. Input material: peripheral blood. The chain employs TRBV6-2 or TRBV6-3 and TRBJ1-2, with D maybe TRBD1 (6 bases). The CDR3 loop reads CASSPLASRTEYGYTF. CDR3 coding DNA: TGTGCCAGCAGCCCGTTAGCAAGTCGGACAGAGTATGGCTACACCTTC.